This T cell receptor (beta chain) comes out of a study of T cells in Graves' hyperthyroidism and ophthalmopathy. Findings and caveats of the study: The model predicted ophthalmopathy a median approximately six months before onset. Most thyroid clonotypes expanded above 0.001 were also detected in blood.

This clonotype was seen at least ten times. What it binds is not known. From RNA transcripts, TCR beta CDR3 regions were amplified. The TCR CDR3 first-round RT-PCR relied on the HTBI primer set. TCRdb called the multiplex PCR reads again in MiXCR, with one record for every CDR3 protein. This repertoire shows around 490,000 distinct CDR3 sequences, just under 20% found once; its top ten account for about half. Each diagnosis drew on symptoms, thyroxine, TRAb, thyroid ultrasound and orbital computed tomography findings. The sequence derives from a man aged 40-49 years with Graves' ophthalmopathy. The sequenced sample was blood.

The DNA of the CDR3 is TGTGCCAGCAGACAGGGCTACACTGAAGCTTTCTTT. Translation gives CASRQGYTEAFF. The chain is built from TRBV27 and TRBJ1-1; D is perhaps TRBD1 (6 bases). V lost 6 bases to trimming and J lost 3 bases, with 8 bases between them. Germline CDR1 MNHEY, CDR2 SMNVEV (reference sequence). The length of the CDR3 is 12 residues.